This entry describes one T cell receptor (beta chain). The protocol was immunoSEQ multiplex PCR, while the TCRdb copy is restricted to in-frame clones and leaves out a portion. The data contain about 42,000 clones, about 88% of them singletons. The source of the sample is a study of T cell changes during pregnancy in multiple sclerosis. Between the trimmed V and J ends, which lost 0 bases and 0 bases, there was a span of 10 bases. The CDR3 runs to 15 residues. Germline CDR1 SGHNT, CDR2 YYREEE (reference sequence). The material was CD4+ T cells from peripheral blood mononuclear cells, obtained in the second trimester of pregnancy. The chain links TRBV5-4 to TRBJ2-7; perhaps TRBD2 as D (5 bases). This TCR came from a female donor with multiple sclerosis, enrolled in a pregnancy study. In DNA, the CDR3 is TGTGCCAGCAGCTTGGGGACTTTGAGCTCCTACGAGCAGTACTTC. Amino acid sequence: CASSLGTLSSYEQYF.